This TCR beta chain was captured in a study of CD8 T cells in ankylosing spondylitis. TCRdb ran MiXCR on the 5' RACE reads and lists one entry per CDR3 protein. The sample carries a few hundred thousand distinct CDR3 sequences, roughly a tenth recorded once. V was clipped by 10 bases and J by 1 base, with 13 bases between them. CDR1 is ENHRY, CDR2 SYGVKD, per germline. The CDR3 length is 13 residues. This clonotype is categorized as medium-sized. What it binds is unknown. Findings of the study overall: Typical of ankylosing spondylitis blood, it appeared, was a TCR beta motif of eight highly homologous variants. A subset of motif variants has previously been described in the synovial fluid and blood of reactive arthritis. It was reported that disease-linked clones were significantly enriched in matched ankylosing spondylitis synovial fluid. As for the disease-linked clones, they showed a CD8+ phenotype and occurred at relatively low frequencies in peripheral blood.

Specimen: blood, either unsorted or a sorted T cell fraction (not recorded which). The source of this sequence is a male donor with ankylosing spondylitis or in good health (not recorded which). The rearrangement links TRBV10-3 to TRBJ1-1, with D tentatively TRBD1 (5 bases). The CDR3 bases are TGTGCCACGCGGGACGGCTCGAACACTGAAGCTTTCTTT. Translated: CATRDGSNTEAFF.